The 24 T cell receptor beta chains below were found in one sample sequenced in a study of OX40 agonist ivuxolimab in advanced cancers. The assay was immunoSEQ multiplex PCR, and TCRdb's table has in-frame clones only and misses some. The sample has about 83,000 clones, 65% to 85% seen once. Sequenced material: CD4+ or CD8+ T cells sorted from blood, taken in a trial of the OX40 agonist ivuxolimab. These receptors all stem from an adult with an advanced solid tumor such as melanoma, head and neck, liver or kidney cancer.

The chain employs TRBV19 and TRBJ1-1, with TRBD1 matching 10 bases. J gave up 2 bases and V 6 bases, and 3 bases lay outside the gene matches. The CDR3 spans 14 residues. The germline V gene has CDR1 LNHDA and CDR2 SQIVND (reference sequence). CDR3 coding DNA: TGTGCCAGTAGGACAGGGGGCTTTAACACTGAAGCTTTCTTT. This encodes CASRTGGFNTEAFF.

J is TRBJ2-3 and V is TRBV11-2, with no clear D. Germline CDR1 SGHAT, CDR2 FQNNGV. V lost 3 bases and J lost 5, with 9 bases in between. The CDR3 runs 13 residues. The CDR3 loop is CASSFMMQDTQYF. CDR3 nucleotide sequence: TGTGCCAGCAGCTTTATGATGCAAGATACGCAGTATTTT.

V is TRBV30 and J is TRBJ2-7; TRBD1 is a possible D gene (6 bases). CDR3 length: 12 amino acids. From germline, CDR1 is GTSNPN and CDR2 SVGIG (reference sequence). Trimming left V 1 base short and J 3 bases short, with 7 bases between. The CDR3 sequence is CAWSGQDYEQYF. Here the CDR3 DNA reads TGTGCCTGGAGTGGACAGGACTACGAGCAGTACTTC.

This chain links TRBV18 with TRBJ2-7, with 7 bases fitting TRBD1. Losses at the gene ends were 3 bases for V and 6 bases for J; bases not matched to a gene: 8. This CDR3 region has 14 residues. Germline V gene data show CDR1 as KGHSH and CDR2 as LQKENI. CDR3 region: CASSPTTGFGEQYF. For the CDR3, the DNA is TGTGCCAGCTCACCCACGACAGGGTTCGGCGAGCAGTACTTC.

The chain uses TRBV4-1 and TRBJ1-5, with 7 bases that match TRBD1. After removal of 4 bases from V and 3 bases from J, the junction contained 6 bases not matched to a gene. The CDR3 is made up of 15 amino acids. The germline CDR1 and CDR2 sequences are MGHRA and YSYEKL. CDR3 sequence reads: CASSLRGGFNQPQHF. CDR3 nucleotide sequence: TGCGCCAGCAGCCTCAGGGGGGGGTTCAATCAGCCCCAGCATTTT.

The V gene is TRBV11-3, the J gene TRBJ2-1; 10 bases align to TRBD2. Trimming took 1 base from V and 6 from J; bases not matched to a gene: 6. CDR1 SGHNT and CDR2 YENEEA come from the germline V gene. This CDR3 contains 16 residues. In DNA form, the CDR3 reads TGTGCCAGCAGCTTAGGGGACAGCGGGGGGGGCAATGAGCAGTTCTTC. Residues: CASSLGDSGGGNEQFF.

The chain joins TRBV7-9 to TRBJ2-1, with TRBD2 matching 10 bases. The germline V gene has CDR1 SEHNR and CDR2 FQNEAQ (reference sequence). Trimming removed 5 bases from V and 5 bases from J; junction bases left unmatched: 9. CDR3 length: 16 residues. The CDR3, as DNA: TGTGCCAGCAGCCCAGTGACTAGCGGGTCTCACAATGAGCAGTTCTTC. This sequence encodes CASSPVTSGSHNEQFF. Full variable domain (missing parts from reference TRBV7-9 and TRBJ2-1): DTGVSQNPRHKITKRGQNVTFRCDPISEHNRLYWYRQTLGQGPEFLTYFQNEAQLEKSRLLSDRFSAERPKGSFSTLEIQRTEQGDSAMYLCASSPVTSGSHNEQFFGPGTRLTVL.

This chain joins TRBV29-1 and TRBJ2-7; unclear D gene. Trimming cost V 2 bases and J 2 bases, with 19 bases left between them. Germline V gives CDR1 SQVTM, CDR2 ANQGSEA. The CDR3 runs to 16 residues. The CDR3: CSVEISSNKSPYEQYF. The CDR3 DNA follows: TGCAGCGTTGAAATATCTAGTAACAAAAGTCCCTACGAGCAGTACTTC.

V gene TRBV5-1 combines with J gene TRBJ1-6; D not resolved. The CDR3 runs 12 residues. Trimming removed 7 bases from V and 5 bases from J, with 7 bases in between. Looked up from germline, CDR1 is SGHRS and CDR2 is YFSETQ. The CDR3 loop reads CASRVNNSPLHF. The CDR3 DNA reads as TGCGCCAGCCGTGTGAATAATTCACCCCTCCACTTT.

Only a few counts were recorded for this clone. The chain employs TRBV6-6 and TRBJ2-7, with 7 bases matching TRBD1. The junction had 8 bases not matched to a gene; V was cut back by 7 bases and J by 2 bases. Germline V lookup: CDR1 MNHNY, CDR2 SVGAGI (reference sequence). This CDR3 has 14 amino acids. CDR3 nucleotides: TGTGCCAGCACGGATTCCGGACAGGCCTACGAGCAGTACTTC. Amino acid sequence: CASTDSGQAYEQYF.

The chain recombines TRBV5-1 with TRBJ1-4; D is possibly TRBD1 (5 bases). This CDR3 comprises 14 residues. The germline V gene has CDR1 SGHRS and CDR2 YFSETQ. Trimming took 6 bases from V and 2 from J, leaving 11 bases between them. The CDR3 bases are TGCGCCAGCACCCCCGGGACTACTAATGAAAAACTGTTTTTT. Protein: CASTPGTTNEKLFF.

The chain joins TRBV7-3 to TRBJ2-5; D call uncertain. Trimming pared 6 bases from V and 2 bases from J, leaving 10 bases between. CDR1 is SGHTA, CDR2 FQGTGA, per germline. The CDR3 runs to 13 residues. CDR3 bases: TGTGCCAGCAGGTCAGGCAGTCAAGAGACCCAGTACTTC. Its protein product is CASRSGSQETQYF.

The chain has TRBV11-3 and TRBJ2-5; 7 bases are shared with TRBD1. The J call may be mistaken, given a closer DNA end match to TRBJ2-7. This CDR3 has 18 residues. Per germline, CDR1 SGHNT and CDR2 YENEEA. The DNA for the CDR3 is TGTGCCAGCAGCTTACCGGCAGGGGGTAGTGAGAGAAACTACGAGCAGTACTTC. Its translation: CASSLPAGGSERNYEQYF.

On this clone itself: Compared with germline, one end of the junction differs, possibly owing to a read error. This chain connects TRBV5-6 to TRBJ1-2; 9 bases match TRBD1. The CDR3 runs to 16 residues. CDR1 is SGHDT, CDR2 YYEEEE, per germline. The CDR3 nucleotides are TGTGCCAACAGCTTGCCGGGACAGGGCCCTTCCTATGGCTACACCTTC. Its protein is CANSLPGQGPSYGYTF.

The J gene is TRBJ2-6, the V gene TRBV7-6; D unclear. The germline CDR1 and CDR2 sequences are SGHVS and FNYEAQ. CDR3 size: 16 residues. The V end was cut by 1 base, the J end by 0 bases, with 7 bases between. The CDR3 sequence is CASSLGPSSGANVLTF. CDR3 in DNA: TGTGCCAGCAGCTTAGGGCCATCCTCTGGGGCCAACGTCCTGACTTTC.

This sequence joins TRBV7-2 and TRBJ1-6; 9 bases align to TRBD1. Germline V CDR1 and CDR2: SGHTA, FQGNSA. Trimming took 2 bases from V and 2 from J; bases not matched to a gene: 1. The CDR3 is 16 residues long. In DNA form, the CDR3 reads TGTGCCAGCAGCTTAACAGGGGGCCCCTATAATTCACCCCTCCACTTT. It encodes CASSLTGGPYNSPLHF.

This chain links TRBV5-5 with TRBJ1-5; TRBD1 might be the D (6 bases). CDR3 size: 17 residues. Trimming shortened V by 4 bases and J by 2 bases, and 19 bases separated the two germline ends. Germline CDR1 reads SGHKS; CDR2 reads YYEKEE (reference sequence). This CDR3 reads CASSLLPGAGGNQPQHF. Written as DNA, the CDR3 is TGTGCCAGCAGCCTACTTCCGGGGGCGGGAGGCAATCAGCCCCAGCATTTT.

The chain joins TRBV10-1 to TRBJ1-4; 11 positions agree with TRBD1. Germline CDR1 and CDR2: WNHNN and SYGVQD (reference sequence). This CDR3 comprises 15 residues. Trimming removed 1 base from V and 8 bases from J; junction bases left unmatched: 3. The CDR3 loop reads CASSEYGTGGEKLFF. The CDR3 region has the DNA TGCGCCAGCAGTGAGTACGGGACAGGGGGGGAAAAACTGTTTTTT.

V is TRBV7-9 and J is TRBJ2-3, with 10 bases that match TRBD1. CDR1 is SEHNR and CDR2 is FQNEAQ in the germline V gene (reference sequence). Trimming took 4 bases from V and 4 from J; bases not matched to a gene: 8. The CDR3 is made up of 16 amino acids. In nucleotides, the CDR3 is TGTGCCAGCAGCTGGGACGGGACAGGGGAAGCAGATACGCAGTATTTT. Translation: CASSWDGTGEADTQYF.

The rearrangement joins TRBV5-1 to TRBJ1-2, with 9 positions matching TRBD1. In germline, CDR1 is SGHRS, CDR2 YFSETQ. The V segment lost 0 bases and the J segment 4 bases; nucleotides outside the gene matches: 1. The CDR3 extends over 14 amino acids. The CDR3 protein is CASSLEQGAYGYTF. The DNA of the CDR3 is TGCGCCAGCAGCTTGGAACAGGGGGCCTATGGCTACACCTTC. The whole variable domain, remainder taken from reference TRBV5-1 and TRBJ1-2, is KAGVTQTPRYLIKTRGQQVTLSCSPISGHRSVSWYQQTPGQGLQFLFEYFSETQRNKGNFPGRFSGRQFSNSRSEMNVSTLELGDSALYLCASSLEQGAYGYTFGSGTRLTVV.

This clone was observed a single time. The genes are TRBV5-1 and TRBJ2-7; 10 nucleotides agree with TRBD1. The V gene end was trimmed by 0 bases and the J gene end by 5 bases; junction bases not matched to a gene: 8. This CDR3 spans 16 amino acids. Germline CDR1 is SGHRS and CDR2 is YFSETQ. This CDR3 is CASSLDSRQGANEQYF. CDR3 DNA sequence: TGCGCCAGCAGCTTGGATTCCCGACAGGGGGCTAACGAGCAGTACTTC.

The gene calls are TRBV9 and TRBJ1-4; 8 bases are a match to TRBD1. This CDR3 comprises 16 residues. V trimming: 4 bases; J trimming: 6 bases; junction bases outside the gene matches: 11. Germline V CDR1 and CDR2: SGDLS, YYNGEE. The CDR3 loop reads CASSPYDRGLYEKLFF. The CDR3 DNA follows: TGTGCCAGCAGCCCTTACGACAGGGGACTCTATGAAAAACTGTTTTTT.

The chain has TRBV5-1 and TRBJ1-6; D call uncertain. Trimming cost V 2 bases and J 10 bases, with 13 bases left between them. This CDR3 has 14 residues. Looked up from germline, CDR1 is SGHRS and CDR2 is YFSETQ. CDR3 nucleotides: TGCGCCAGCAGCTTCCAAGGAGGAGACTCACCCCTCCACTTT. This translates into CASSFQGGDSPLHF.

The chain recombines TRBV7-3 with TRBJ1-1, with D hard to call. Germline V gene lookup returns CDR1 SGHTA and CDR2 FQGTGA. The CDR3 is 13 amino acids. V was trimmed by 3 bases and J by 1 base, leaving 6 bases between them. CDR3 region: CASSFNRNTEAFF. In DNA form, the CDR3 reads TGTGCCAGCAGCTTTAACAGGAACACTGAAGCTTTCTTT. Looking up the rest from reference TRBV7-3 and TRBJ1-1 gives the full variable domain: GAGVSQTPSNKVTEKGKYVELRCDPISGHTALYWYRQSLGQGPEFLIYFQGTGAADDSGLPNDRFFAVRPEGSVSTLKIQRTERGDSAVYLCASSFNRNTEAFFGQGTRLTVV.